This T cell receptor (beta chain) was captured in a study of PD-L1 blockade in urothelial cancer. TCRdb keeps only in-frame clones here, not all; method: immunoSEQ multiplex PCR. The sample holds about 50,000 clones; nearly 90% are singletons and the top ten take 7.6%. V lost 4 bases, J lost 5 bases, and 5 bases stayed unmatched. This CDR3 has 17 residues. CDR1 and CDR2 from the germline V gene are SGHTA and FQGTGA. This sequence was found in a man in his fifties or sixties with urothelial cancer. This chain joins TRBV7-3 and TRBJ2-2; 15 nucleotides match TRBD2. Sequencing was performed on PBMCs, taken around atezolizumab (anti-PD-L1) treatment. The chain's CDR3 is CASSWTSGGAVTGELFF. CDR3 coding DNA: TGTGCCAGCAGCTGGACTAGCGGGGGGGCAGTTACCGGGGAGCTGTTTTTT.